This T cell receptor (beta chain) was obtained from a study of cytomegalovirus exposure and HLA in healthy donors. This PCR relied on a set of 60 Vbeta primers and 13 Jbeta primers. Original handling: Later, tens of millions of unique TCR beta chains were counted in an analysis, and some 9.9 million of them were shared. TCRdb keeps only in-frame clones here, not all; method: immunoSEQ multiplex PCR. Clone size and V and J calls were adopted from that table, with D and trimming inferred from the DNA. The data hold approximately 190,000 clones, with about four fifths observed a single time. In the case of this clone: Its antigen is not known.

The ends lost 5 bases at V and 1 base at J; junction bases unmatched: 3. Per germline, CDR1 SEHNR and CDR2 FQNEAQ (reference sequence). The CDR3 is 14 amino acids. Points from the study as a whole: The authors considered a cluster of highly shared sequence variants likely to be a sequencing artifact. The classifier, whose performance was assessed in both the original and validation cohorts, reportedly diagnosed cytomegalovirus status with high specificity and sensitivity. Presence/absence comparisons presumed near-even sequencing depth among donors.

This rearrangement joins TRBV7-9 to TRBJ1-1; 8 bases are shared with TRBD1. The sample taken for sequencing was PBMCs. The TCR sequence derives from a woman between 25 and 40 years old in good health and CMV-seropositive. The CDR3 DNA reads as TGTGCCAGCAGCGCGGGACAGGAGAACACTGAAGCTTTCTTT. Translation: CASSAGQENTEAFF.